These 9 T cell receptor beta chains originate from one sample sequenced in a study of early T cells in non-severe SARS-CoV-2 infection. TCRdb fed the 5' RACE reads into MiXCR, producing one record per CDR3 protein. The sample includes about 80,000 distinct CDR3 sequences, about 12% of them seen just once. The source material was whole blood. The receptors were gathered from an adult who was a healthcare worker with PCR-confirmed SARS-CoV-2 infection or an uninfected control (not recorded which).

This clonotype turned up a few times. This chain connects TRBV20-1 to TRBJ2-3; 12 bases align to TRBD2. Trimming took 2 bases from V and 0 from J; bases not matched to a gene: 0. This CDR3 has 15 amino acids. Germline loops: CDR1 DFQATT, CDR2 SNEGSKA (reference sequence). CDR3 amino acids: CSARLAGGSTDTQYF. CDR3 nucleotides: TGCAGTGCTAGACTAGCGGGGGGGAGCACAGATACGCAGTATTTT.

Ten or more counts support this clonotype. The chain has TRBV19 and TRBJ2-2; the match to TRBD1 covers 7 bases. Germline CDR1 LNHDA, CDR2 SQIVND (reference sequence). V lost 3 bases and J lost 3; bases outside the gene matches: 10. CDR3 length: 17 amino acids. The CDR3 here is CASSIPLTGRYTGELFF. CDR3 DNA sequence: TGTGCCAGTAGTATTCCCCTGACAGGGCGCTACACCGGGGAGCTGTTTTTT.

This clonotype occurred many times. This rearrangement joins TRBV7-2 to TRBJ2-1; D is unclear. The CDR3 totals 13 residues. Trimming pared 5 bases from V and 5 bases from J, leaving 10 bases between. The germline gives CDR1 SGHTA, CDR2 FQGNSA. The CDR3 DNA reads TGTGCCAGCAGCCCCGGACCAAACAATGAGCAGTTCTTC. Encoded protein: CASSPGPNNEQFF. The variable domain in full, with the rest retrieved from reference TRBV7-2 and TRBJ2-1, is GAGVSQSPSNKVTEKGKDVELRCDPISGHTALYWYRQSLGQGLEFLIYFQGNSAPDKSGLPSDRFSAERTGGSVSTLTIQRTQQEDSAVYLCASSPGPNNEQFFGPGTRLTVL.

Details on this clonotype: Possible read error: a much larger clone is one base away. The conserved final phenylalanine or tryptophan is absent from the CDR3, which likely points to a read error. The CDR3 DNA sequence: TGTGCCAGCAGCTTTCCGGCGACAGGGTTCGACAATGAGCAGTTCTCC. As protein: CASSFPATGFDNEQFS. The genes are TRBV7-2 and TRBJ2-1; 7 nucleotides match TRBD1. The germline V gene encodes CDR1 SGHTA and CDR2 FQGNSA. Trimming cost V 3 bases and J 5 bases; bases outside gene matches: 10. The CDR3 covers 16 residues.

The table lists this clonotype with many counts. V gene TRBV7-2 combines with J gene TRBJ2-7; D unresolved. The ends were cut back, 1 base at V and 2 bases at J, with 3 bases in the middle. Germline-derived CDR1 and CDR2 are SGHTA and FQGNSA. The CDR3 has 12 residues. CDR3 region: CASSLGTYEQYF. Written as DNA, the CDR3 is TGTGCCAGCAGCTTAGGGACCTACGAGCAGTACTTC.

With regard to this clonotype: One end of the junction is discordant with germline, which a read error may explain. The chain couples TRBV5-4 to TRBJ2-4; 7 bases are a match to TRBD1. CDR3 size: 15 residues. CDR1 SGHNT and CDR2 YYREEE come from the germline V gene (reference sequence). The CDR3 sequence is CASSLEQGRGNIQCF. In nucleotides, the CDR3 is TGTGCCAGCAGCTTGGAACAGGGGAGAGGGAACATTCAGTGCTTC.

This clonotype has only a few counts. The chain uses TRBV28 and TRBJ1-6; TRBD1 matches 7 bases. The CDR3 runs to 14 residues. J was trimmed by 18 bases and V by 8 bases; bases with no gene match: 19. Germline CDR1 and CDR2: MDHEN and SYDVKM. The CDR3 DNA reads as TGTGCCAGCGAGCGTAGGACAGGCGGCTGGGGGTGCCACTTT. Its protein is CASERRTGGWGCHF.

The chain is built from TRBV3-1 and TRBJ2-3, with a weak D call TRBD2 (6 bases). Germline CDR1 and CDR2: LGHDT and YNNKEL (reference sequence). The CDR3 is made up of 17 amino acids. Trimming took 2 bases from V and 1 from J, leaving 16 bases between them. CDR3: CASSQRRGRIGTDTQYF. The CDR3 nucleotides are TGTGCCAGCAGCCAACGGCGGGGCAGGATCGGCACAGATACGCAGTATTTT.

This clonotype turned up a few times. The chain links TRBV5-4 to TRBJ2-2; 14 positions agree with TRBD2. Losses at the gene ends were 6 bases for V and 8 bases for J; bases not matched to a gene: 9. Germline lookup yields CDR1 SGHNT and CDR2 YYREEE (reference sequence). This CDR3 region has 16 residues. The CDR3 nucleotides read TGTGCCAGCAAACTGACTAGCGGGAGGGCCGGTGGGGAGCTGTTTTTT. This codes for CASKLTSGRAGGELFF.